These T cell receptor beta chains were read from a single sample in a study of T-cell reconstitution after alpha-beta-depleted transplantation in children. MiXCR, run by TCRdb on the PCR reads, gives a single entry per CDR3 protein. Of approximately 400,000 distinct CDR3 sequences in the sample, under 13% are singletons; the top ten hold roughly 6%. The sequences come from PBMCs from the stem cell graft donor, collected from the stem cell graft. The source of these receptors is a human donor who donated a stem cell graft to a child with acute myeloid leukemia. CDR3s include the opening cysteine and the closing phenylalanine or tryptophan. A D gene is named only where the DNA matches it firmly. Rows may omit the clone size; those that give it use once, few, many or a size class.

j_call clone_size d_call v_call cdr3_nt cdr3_aa
TRBJ2-1 few TRBD2 TRBV29-1 TGCAGCGTTATACTAGCGGGGGGAACAACCTACAATGAGCAGTTCTTC CSVILAGGTTYNEQFF
TRBJ2-3 - TRBD1 TRBV29-1 TGCAGCGTTGGAGGCGCCGGGACAGGGACAGATACGCAGTATTTT CSVGGAGTGTDTQYF
TRBJ2-3 - - TRBV11-2 TGTGCCAGCAGCTTAGACAGAGCTAGCACAGATACGCAGTATTTT CASSLDRASTDTQYF
TRBJ2-7 - TRBD2 TRBV20-1 TGCAGTGCTAATCCGGGACTAGGAACGAAGGAGCAGTACTTC CSANPGLGTKEQYF
TRBJ1-1 few - TRBV5-1 TGCGCCAGCAGCCTGGACACCCCTTCCTCCATAAGGTCAGCTTTCTTT CASSLDTPSSIRSAFF
TRBJ1-5 - TRBD1 TRBV5-6 TGTGCCAGCAGTTTCGACAGGGGTCAGCCCCAGCATTTT CASSFDRGQPQHF
TRBJ1-1 - TRBD1 TRBV6-5 TGTGCCAGCAGCAGGGGGGCTGAAGCTTTCTTT CASSRGAEAFF
TRBJ2-1 few - TRBV11-2 TGTGCCAGCAGCTTACAACTAAGGGGGGAGCAGTTCTTC CASSLQLRGEQFF
TRBJ2-7 few - TRBV6-2/TRBV6-3 TGTGCCAGCAGTTACTCACAGGGGAGGTACGAGCAGTACTTC CASSYSQGRYEQYF
TRBJ2-4 few TRBD2 TRBV7-6 TGTGCCAGCAGCTTAGTCGGGGGAGCGGGAGGCCGAGAAAACATTCAGTACTTC CASSLVGGAGGRENIQYF
TRBJ2-2 few - TRBV30 TGTGCCTGGAGAGATGGGGCCTGGGAGCTGTTTTTT CAWRDGAWELFF
TRBJ2-3 few TRBD2 TRBV12-3/TRBV12-4 TGTGCCAGCAACCGAGGACTAGCGGGGCTTACTAGCACAGATACGCAGTATTTT CASNRGLAGLTSTDTQYF
TRBJ2-3 - - TRBV12-3/TRBV12-4 TGTGCCAGCAGTCACCTAACCGGGACCGGCGCAGATACGCAGTATTTT CASSHLTGTGADTQYF
TRBJ2-5 - TRBD2 TRBV15 TGTGCCACCAGCAGAGGGTTAGCGGGTCTATCGCGATACTTC CATSRGLAGLSRYF
TRBJ2-5 few TRBD2 TRBV20-1 TGCAGTGCTCCCGTCCCGGGACTAGCGGGAGAAGAGACCCAGTACTTC CSAPVPGLAGEETQYF
TRBJ1-4 few TRBD1 TRBV4-2 TGTGCCAGCAGCCAAGATAGGGTCAGGGGGAGTGAAAAACTGTTTTTT CASSQDRVRGSEKLFF
TRBJ2-2 many TRBD2 TRBV10-3 TGTGCCACCGGGGCGGGAGTGAACACCGGGGAGCTGTTTTTT CATGAGVNTGELFF
TRBJ1-5 few - TRBV27 TGTGCCAGCAGTTTGGTAGGGTCTGAGGGTCAGCCCCAGCATTTT CASSLVGSEGQPQHF
TRBJ2-1 many TRBD1 TRBV29-1 TGCAGCGTTCCTTCCCCGAAAGGAGGCAGGGGGATGAACAATGAGCAGTTCTTC CSVPSPKGGRGMNNEQFF
TRBJ1-6 - - TRBV20-1 TGCAGTGCTAGAGATTGGATATCACCCCTCCACTTT CSARDWISPLHF
TRBJ2-1 many - TRBV5-1 TGCGCCAGCAGCTTGGGGTCAGGGTCTGGGGATGAGCAGTTCTTC CASSLGSGSGDEQFF
TRBJ2-1 - - TRBV6-6 TGTGCCAGCAGTTACTTTGGCGATGAGCAGTTCTTC CASSYFGDEQFF
TRBJ2-2 few TRBD2 TRBV5-1 TGCGCCAGCAGCCCGGTTCTAGCGGGGGGGCGTCGGACCGGGGAGCTGTTTTTT CASSPVLAGGRRTGELFF
TRBJ1-6 few TRBD1 TRBV20-1 TGCAGTGCTAAGGGACAGGGGGATTCACCCCTCCACTTT CSAKGQGDSPLHF
TRBJ2-2 - - TRBV6-5 TGTGCCAGCATTTTCCCTAACACCGGGGAGCTGTTTTTT CASIFPNTGELFF
TRBJ2-5 many - TRBV5-1 TGCGCCAGCAGCCCCCGGGACACCGAAGAGACCCAGTACTTC CASSPRDTEETQYF
TRBJ2-1 - - TRBV7-2 TGTGCCAGCATCAAGGGGGGGAGCTCCTACAATGAGCAGTTCTTC CASIKGGSSYNEQFF
TRBJ2-7 - - TRBV12-3/TRBV12-4 TGTGCCAGCAGTTTATCGGTGTTCCACGAGCAGTACTTC CASSLSVFHEQYF
TRBJ1-6 few - TRBV11-2 TGTGCCAGCAGCTTAGATCAGGGGAATAATTCACCCCTCCACTTT CASSLDQGNNSPLHF
TRBJ2-1 few TRBD2 TRBV10-3 TGTGCCATCAGCGGGACTAGCGGGAGGGTAGAGCAGTTCTTC CAISGTSGRVEQFF
TRBJ2-1 - TRBD1 TRBV7-4 TGTGCCAGCAGCAAAGAGGCCCGGGGACAGGACCTATACAATGAGCAGTTCTTC CASSKEARGQDLYNEQFF
TRBJ2-3 few - TRBV12-3/TRBV12-4 TGTGCCAGCAGCCCCGACAGCCGCACAGATACGCAGTATTTT CASSPDSRTDTQYF
TRBJ2-7 many - TRBV12-5 TGTGCTAGTGGTTTTGTAGCACGGGCCTACGAGCAGTACTTC CASGFVARAYEQYF
TRBJ2-1 few - TRBV25-1 TGTGCCAGCAGTGAGGAAGGGGGTGGGGATGAGCAGTTCTTC CASSEEGGGDEQFF
TRBJ2-5 many TRBD2 TRBV20-1 TGCAGTGCTAGAGCCCCACTAGCGGGAAACCAAGAGACCCAGTACTTC CSARAPLAGNQETQYF